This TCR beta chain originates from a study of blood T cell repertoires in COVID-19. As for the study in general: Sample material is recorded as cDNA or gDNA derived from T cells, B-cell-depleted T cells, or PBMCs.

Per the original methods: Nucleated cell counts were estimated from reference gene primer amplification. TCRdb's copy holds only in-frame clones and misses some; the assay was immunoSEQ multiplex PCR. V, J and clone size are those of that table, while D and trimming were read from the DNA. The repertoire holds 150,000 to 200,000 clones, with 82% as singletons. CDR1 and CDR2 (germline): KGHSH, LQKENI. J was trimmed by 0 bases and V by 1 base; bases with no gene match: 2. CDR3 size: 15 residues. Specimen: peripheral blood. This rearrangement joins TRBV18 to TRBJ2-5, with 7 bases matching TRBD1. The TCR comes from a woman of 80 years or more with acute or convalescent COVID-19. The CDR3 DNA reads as TGTGCCAGCTCACCACAGGGGACAGACCAAGAGACCCAGTACTTC. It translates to CASSPQGTDQETQYF.